This T cell receptor (beta chain) comes out of a study of blood T cell repertoires in COVID-19. Looking at the study overall: Acute and convalescent COVID-19 specimens originated in the United States, Italy and Spain. T cells, B-cell-depleted T cells, or PBMCs supplied cDNA or gDNA.

CDR3 length: 13 amino acids. V dropped 4 bases and J dropped 2; count of bases not matched to a gene: 2. CDR1 is SQVTM, CDR2 ANQGSEA, per germline. In the authors' methods: Using reference gene primer amplification, nucleated cell counts were estimated. The method was immunoSEQ multiplex PCR; TCRdb's version includes in-frame clones alone and lacks a portion of them. V and J calls and clone size follow that table, whereas D and trimming were derived from the DNA. The table has 250,000 or so clones, 88% seen once; the top ten hold over 1.1%. With regard to this clone: Other DNA sequences within the sample encode an identical CDR3.

The chain links TRBV29-1 to TRBJ1-1; 9 nucleotides align to TRBD1. The sequence was collected from a man older than 75 with acute or convalescent COVID-19. Sequenced material: peripheral blood. The CDR3 DNA sequence: TGCAGCGTTGGACAGGGGGGCAACACTGAAGCTTTCTTT. Protein sequence: CSVGQGGNTEAFF.